These 27 T cell receptor beta chains originate from one sample sequenced in a study of T cells in Graves' hyperthyroidism and ophthalmopathy. Using RNA transcripts as the source, TCR beta CDR3 regions were amplified. In the first-round RT-PCR of the TCR CDR3, the HTBI primer set was used. TCRdb fed the multiplex PCR reads into MiXCR, producing one record per CDR3 protein. Of fewer than 350,000 distinct CDR3 sequences detected, about an eighth appear once; the ten largest clones hold 7% to 8.5%. Sequenced sample: blood. The origin of the receptors is a woman aged 25-40 years with Graves' hyperthyroidism that later progressed to Graves' ophthalmopathy.

The table lists this clonotype with many counts. This chain connects TRBV7-2 to TRBJ2-7, with 8 bases lining up with TRBD1. Trimming removed 4 bases from V and 5 bases from J; junction bases left unmatched: 16. CDR1 SGHTA and CDR2 FQGNSA come from the germline V gene. The CDR3 runs to 17 residues. CDR3 sequence (DNA): TGTGCCAGCAGCTCGGAAGAATCGGACAGGGAGTTCGACGAGCAGTACTTC. It is translated as CASSSEESDREFDEQYF.

This clonotype was seen ten or more times. V usage is TRBV27 and J usage is TRBJ2-7, with TRBD2 matching over 13 bases. CDR1 MNHEY and CDR2 SMNVEV come from the germline V gene (reference sequence). After removal of 4 bases from V and 5 bases from J, the junction contained 5 bases not matched to a gene. The CDR3 spans 15 residues. CDR3 in amino acids: CASSSGLAGVDEQYF. Written as DNA, the CDR3 is TGTGCCAGCAGTTCCGGACTAGCGGGAGTTGACGAGCAGTACTTC.

In its sample, this clonotype was seen many times. This chain joins TRBV28 and TRBJ2-1; no definite D call. Germline V lookup: CDR1 MDHEN, CDR2 SYDVKM. Deletions cut 4 bases from V and 4 bases from J, with 20 bases between. CDR3 length: 17 residues. As DNA, the CDR3 is TGTGCCAGCAGTTCCCCCCTACAGCTTCTGTGGTACAATGAGCAGTTCTTC. This encodes CASSSPLQLLWYNEQFF.

In its sample, this clonotype was seen many times. This chain connects TRBV11-2 to TRBJ2-7; TRBD1 might be the D (6 bases). CDR3 length: 11 amino acids. Germline V gives CDR1 SGHAT, CDR2 FQNNGV. Deletions cut 5 bases from V and 7 bases from J, with 9 bases between. The CDR3 sequence is CASSAQGEQYF. CDR3 DNA: TGTGCCAGCAGCGCCCAGGGGGAGCAGTACTTC.

This clonotype showed up just once. The genes are TRBV10-3 and TRBJ2-7; the D is unclear. Trimming removed 4 bases from V and 3 bases from J, with 13 bases in between. This CDR3 contains 14 residues. The V gene's germline CDR1 is ENHRY and CDR2 SYGVKD. DNA for the CDR3: TGTGCCATCAGTGCTTCTTCTATCCTCTACGAGCAGTACTTC. Translating it yields CAISASSILYEQYF.

This clonotype has a handful of counts. Here the CDR3 reads CASSQELAGNTGELFF. The CDR3 nucleotides are TGCGCCAGCAGCCAAGAACTAGCGGGGAACACCGGGGAGCTGTTTTTT. The V and J genes are TRBV4-1 and TRBJ2-2; 9 bases are shared with TRBD2. From germline, CDR1 is MGHRA and CDR2 YSYEKL. The ends lost 0 bases at V and 1 base at J; junction bases unmatched: 0. The CDR3 covers 16 residues.

The table lists this clonotype with a few counts. Being one base from a much bigger clone, this may be a read error. The rearrangement links TRBV18 to TRBJ2-5; D is unclear. Between the trimmed V and J ends, which lost 2 bases and 5 bases, there was a span of 6 bases. The CDR3 is 12 residues long. CDR1 KGHSH and CDR2 LQKENI come from the germline V gene. The CDR3 DNA sequence: TGTGCCAGCTCACCATTTAGGGAGACCCAGTACTTC. It specifies CASSPFRETQYF.

This clonotype was seen many times. This rearrangement joins TRBV28 to TRBJ2-1, with TRBD1 matching over 7 bases. CDR3 size: 14 residues. J was trimmed by 3 bases and V by 7 bases; bases with no gene match: 6. Germline values: CDR1 MDHEN, CDR2 SYDVKM. The CDR3 sequence: CASTTGFHYNEQFF. The CDR3 bases are TGTGCCAGCACGACAGGGTTCCACTACAATGAGCAGTTCTTC.

The table lists this clonotype with a few counts. The rearrangement joins TRBV6-2 or TRBV6-3 to TRBJ2-7; D perhaps matches TRBD2 (5 bases). The CDR3 extends over 15 amino acids. Trimming took off 0 bases at V and 3 bases at J, with 12 bases between the two ends. Germline CDR1 reads MNHEY; CDR2 reads SVGEGT. The CDR3 region has the DNA TGTGCCAGCAGTTACTCCCCGGATCGGGGCTACGAGCAGTACTTC. Protein sequence: CASSYSPDRGYEQYF.

This clonotype showed up many times. The chain has TRBV2 and TRBJ2-7; possible D gene TRBD2, 6 bases. Trimming stripped 6 bases from V and 0 bases from J, with 12 bases between. Germline V lookup: CDR1 SNHLY, CDR2 FYNNEI. The CDR3 covers 14 residues. CDR3 DNA: TGTGCCAGCAGAGCCGGGACTGGCTCCTACGAGCAGTACTTC. Its protein product is CASRAGTGSYEQYF.

Many counts were recorded for this clonotype. This chain links TRBV7-9 with TRBJ2-7, with D maybe TRBD1 (5 bases). From germline, CDR1 is SEHNR and CDR2 FQNEAQ (reference sequence). CDR3 size: 11 residues. V was shortened by 4 bases and J by 6 bases, with 7 bases between the two germline ends. The CDR3 DNA sequence: TGTGCCAGCAGCTGGGGCGGCGAGCAGTACTTC. This translates into CASSWGGEQYF.

This clonotype has at least ten counts. V is TRBV3-1 and J is TRBJ1-3; D is ambiguous. Trimming pared 3 bases from V and 0 bases from J, leaving 9 bases between. The CDR3 length is 15 residues. Germline V gives CDR1 LGHDT, CDR2 YNNKEL (reference sequence). CDR3 sequence reads: CASSHLHTSGNTIYF. DNA of the CDR3: TGTGCCAGCAGCCATCTCCATACCTCTGGAAACACCATATATTTT.

This sequence joins TRBV5-1 and TRBJ2-6, with D perhaps matching TRBD1 (5 bases). Germline lookup yields CDR1 SGHRS and CDR2 YFSETQ. Between the trimmed V and J ends, which lost 0 bases and 0 bases, there was a span of 10 bases. CDR3 length: 17 amino acids. CDR3 nucleotide sequence: TGCGCCAGCAGCTTGGCGGCAGGGCCCTCTGGGGCCAACGTCCTGACTTTC. Its translation is CASSLAAGPSGANVLTF.

This clonotype has at least ten counts. The J gene is TRBJ2-7, the V gene TRBV12-3 or TRBV12-4; the D is unclear. There are 12 residues in the CDR3. V was pared by 6 bases and J by 3 bases, with 9 bases between. The chain's CDR3 is CASRYQSYEQYF. DNA of the CDR3: TGTGCCAGCAGGTACCAGAGCTACGAGCAGTACTTC.

This clonotype showed up many times. V usage is TRBV28 and J usage is TRBJ1-6, with D maybe TRBD1 (6 bases). Germline V lookup: CDR1 MDHEN, CDR2 SYDVKM. The V gene lost 6 bases and the J gene lost 6 bases, with 18 bases spanning the gap. The CDR3 covers 16 residues. The CDR3 DNA reads as TGTGCCAGCAGCCTAGGGGGATCTAAAAGTAATTCACCCCTCCACTTT. Protein: CASSLGGSKSNSPLHF.

At least ten counts were recorded for this clonotype. CDR3 DNA: TGCAGCGTTGTAGGGTGGGACACCGGGGAGCTGTTTTTT. It yields the protein CSVVGWDTGELFF. V gene TRBV29-1 combines with J gene TRBJ2-2; D is unclear. V shed 4 bases and J shed 3 bases, with 9 bases lying between them. This CDR3 spans 13 amino acids. Germline V gene sequence: CDR1 SQVTM, CDR2 ANQGSEA.

Ten or more counts support this clonotype. The chain links TRBV20-1 to TRBJ2-7, with 14 bases that match TRBD2. The length of the CDR3 is 16 residues. Looked up from germline, CDR1 is DFQATT and CDR2 is SNEGSKA (reference sequence). The trim removed 3 bases at V and 3 bases at J, leaving 7 bases unmatched. In DNA, the CDR3 is TGCAGTGCTAGGGGGACTAGCGGGAGAGTTGGCTACGAGCAGTACTTC. Amino acids: CSARGTSGRVGYEQYF.

This clonotype was found many times. The J gene is TRBJ1-1, the V gene TRBV2, with unresolved D. The CDR3 length is 13 residues. V was pared by 5 bases and J by 1 base, with 8 bases between. Per germline, CDR1 SNHLY and CDR2 FYNNEI. Here the CDR3 reads CASSTHSNTEAFF. CDR3 DNA: TGTGCCAGCAGTACGCATTCGAACACTGAAGCTTTCTTT.

This CDR3 reads CASRQQLRSGNTIYF. The CDR3 region has the DNA TGTGCCAGCAGGCAACAGCTACGCTCTGGAAACACCATATATTTT. The gene calls are TRBV6-1 and TRBJ1-3; D not resolved. V was trimmed by 6 bases and J by 0 bases, leaving 12 bases between them. The germline CDR1 and CDR2 sequences are MNHNS and SASEGT. The CDR3 is made up of 15 amino acids.

This chain links TRBV7-8 with TRBJ2-2, with D tentatively TRBD1 (5 bases). Trimming cost V 7 bases and J 1 base, with 16 bases left between them. CDR3 length: 16 amino acids. Germline CDR1 reads SGHVS; CDR2 reads FQNEAQ. This CDR3 reads CASTSPLQGNTGELFF. The CDR3 bases are TGTGCCAGCACCTCGCCCCTGCAGGGGAACACCGGGGAGCTGTTTTTT.

In its sample, this clonotype was seen a few times. The CDR3 DNA reads as TGTGCCACCAGCAGCGGACAGGAGGACACCGGGGAGCTGTTTTTT. The encoded protein is CATSSGQEDTGELFF. The V and J genes are TRBV24-1 and TRBJ2-2, with 7 bases fitting TRBD1. CDR3 length: 15 residues. J was trimmed by 3 bases and V by 7 bases; bases with no gene match: 7. Per the germline V gene, CDR1 is KGHDR and CDR2 is SFDVKD.

This clonotype was counted at least ten times. V is TRBV2 and J is TRBJ2-5; 8 positions match TRBD2. Per the germline V gene, CDR1 is SNHLY and CDR2 is FYNNEI. V lost 1 base, J lost 4 bases, and 8 bases stayed unmatched. CDR3 length equals 16 residues. CDR3 loop: CASSEVNGRAVETQYF. In DNA form, the CDR3 reads TGTGCCAGCAGTGAAGTCAACGGGAGGGCCGTAGAGACCCAGTACTTC. The variable domain in full, with the rest retrieved from reference TRBV2 and TRBJ2-5, is EPEVTQTPSHQVTQMGQEVILRCVPISNHLYFYWYRQILGQKVEFLVSFYNNEISEKSEIFDDQFSVERPDGSNFTLKIRSTKLEDSAMYFCASSEVNGRAVETQYFGPGTRLLVL.

At least ten counts were recorded for this clonotype. V gene TRBV28 combines with J gene TRBJ2-7; D is unclear. Germline V CDR1 and CDR2: MDHEN, SYDVKM. Deletions cut 1 base from V and 2 bases from J, with 12 bases between. The CDR3 is 15 amino acids. CDR3 amino acids: CASSLFGGSTYEQYF. Here the CDR3 DNA reads TGTGCCAGCAGTTTATTTGGTGGCTCCACCTACGAGCAGTACTTC.

Comment on this clonotype: Its ends do not fully match the called genes, so a read error is possible. This chain joins TRBV11-3 and TRBJ2-2; TRBD2 matches 11 bases. CDR1 and CDR2 (germline): SGHNT, YENEEA. This CDR3 spans 16 amino acids. CDR3 sequence reads: CACSPGTSGNTGELFF. The CDR3, as DNA: TGTGCCTGCAGCCCGGGGACTAGCGGGAACACCGGGGAGCTGTTTTTT. Combining the CDR3 with reference TRBV11-3 and TRBJ2-2 gives the whole variable domain EAGVVQSPRYKIIEKKQPVAFWCNPISGHNTLYWYLQNLGQGPELLIRYENEEAVDDSQLPKDRFSAERLKGVDSTLKIQPAELGDSAVYLCACSPGTSGNTGELFFGEGSRLTVL.

This clonotype came up many times. V is TRBV7-9 and J is TRBJ1-2; the match to TRBD1 covers 9 bases. CDR3 size: 16 residues. Germline-derived CDR1 and CDR2 are SEHNR and FQNEAQ (reference sequence). With V trimmed by 3 bases and J by 8 bases, 13 bases remained unmatched. CDR3 DNA sequence: TGTGCCAGCAGCTTGGCCCCGGGACAGGGTGTTAGAGGCTACACCTTC. Translation: CASSLAPGQGVRGYTF.

This clonotype was seen ten or more times. The chain has TRBV7-8 and TRBJ2-2; 10 bases match TRBD2. Germline CDR1 SGHVS, CDR2 FQNEAQ. With V trimmed by 1 base and J by 3 bases, 2 bases remained unmatched. There are 16 residues in the CDR3. CDR3 loop: CASSLVLAGYTGELFF. Written as DNA, the CDR3 is TGTGCCAGCAGCTTAGTACTAGCGGGATACACCGGGGAGCTGTTTTTT.

This clonotype has more than one count but fewer than ten. The CDR3 loop is CASSVEGAGAYEQYF. The CDR3 DNA is TGTGCCAGCAGCGTAGAGGGGGCAGGGGCCTACGAGCAGTACTTC. This chain links TRBV9 with TRBJ2-7; TRBD1 matches 7 bases. The germline V gene has CDR1 SGDLS and CDR2 YYNGEE. V lost 0 bases, J lost 2 bases, and 5 bases stayed unmatched. CDR3 length equals 15 residues.